The sequence of this TCR beta chain was determined in a study of CD8 T cells in ankylosing spondylitis. Study results and caveats: Disease-linked clones reportedly concentrated significantly in matched ankylosing spondylitis synovial fluid.

Each CDR3 protein gets one entry after TCRdb re-called the 5' RACE reads with MiXCR. The data contain about 230,000 distinct CDR3 sequences, around 8% of them singletons. Worth noting for this clonotype: Antigen: not known.

CDR3 length equals 14 residues. Germline-derived CDR1 and CDR2 are SGHAT and FQNNGV. V was cut by 5 bases and J by 8 bases, with 18 bases left in between. V gene TRBV11-2 combines with J gene TRBJ1-2; D unresolved. The clonotype originates from a female donor with ankylosing spondylitis or in good health (not recorded which). The sequencing input was blood, either unsorted or a sorted T cell fraction (not recorded which). The CDR3 sequence is CASSPATGSVGYTF. The CDR3 DNA follows: TGTGCCAGCAGCCCAGCGACGGGATCGGTGGGCTACACCTTC.